This T cell receptor (beta chain) was captured in a study of blood T cell repertoires in COVID-19. Study-level information: The cDNA or gDNA used as material had been derived from T cells, B-cell-depleted T cells, or PBMCs.

The length of the CDR3 is 16 residues. Losses at the gene ends were 4 bases for V and 4 bases for J; bases not matched to a gene: 7. The germline CDR1 and CDR2 sequences are MNHNS and SASEGT. In the study's own analysis: By means of reference gene primer amplification, nucleated cell counts were estimated. Using immunoSEQ multiplex PCR, the repertoire was profiled, and TCRdb retains in-frame clones only, with some absent. D and trimming were read from the DNA, whereas the V and J calls and clone size are those reported in that table. The sample lists 440,000 or so clones, 89% seen once, with roughly 1.5% in the top ten. Recruited during active infection, patients (from Seattle) were subsequently followed longitudinally.

V is TRBV6-1 and J is TRBJ1-6, with TRBD1 matching over 7 bases. The source is a woman aged 40 to 50 with COVID-19, enrolled during active disease. Sequencing input: peripheral blood. The CDR3 DNA reads TGTGCCAGCAGTGCGGATAACAGGGGTTATAATTCACCCCTCCACTTT. Translation gives CASSADNRGYNSPLHF.